This T cell receptor (beta chain) was sequenced in a study of graft-versus-host responses after intestinal transplantation (dated by TCRdb to the early 2020s). Background on the whole study: Multivisceral, liver-intestinal, or isolated intestinal transplants were received by the recipients. Every recipient was given anti-thymocyte globulin induction, then maintenance tacrolimus and steroids for 3 to 4 years. After intestinal transplantation, graft-versus-host and host-versus-graft alloreactive T cell clones in the graft, circulation and bone marrow were tracked using bulk TCR-beta CDR3 sequencing. Alloreactive clones were identified by sequencing pre-transplant mixed lymphocyte reaction products and comparing them with unstimulated pre-transplant donor and recipient T cells. The cohort enrolled 20 to 25 intestinal transplant recipients, one of whom was a retransplant, and a few patients without pretransplant specimens were excluded. A peak of at least 4% donor T cells among recipient peripheral blood mononuclear cells was the definition used for donor T cell macrochimerism. Rather than being sequenced by the commercial service, samples from a few later patients were sequenced in-house on an Illumina MiSeq and processed with MiXCR. The investigation overall reported the following: High GvH to HvG T cell clonal ratios were observed in the allografts of patients with donor T cell macrochimerism. GvH clones were detected in recipient bone marrow, and some of these GvH clones were observed earlier in ileal mucosa or blood, consistent with an intestinal mucosal origin. The relatively low number and heterogeneity of intestinal transplant patients limited the conclusions. Early after transplant, peak levels of circulating GvH clones were found to be associated with declines in HvG clones.

A distance of 12 bases separates the germline ends of V and J, which lose 6 bases and 3 bases respectively. CDR1 and CDR2 are drawn from the germline V gene (reference sequence): SEHNR, FQNEAQ. The CDR3 runs 14 residues from the cysteine to the phenylalanine. Of the read, only the CDR3 DNA is kept; its 42 bases are in frame from base 1. Explained via the paper, the time point label denotes: cells obtained before transplantation from donor or recipient. CD3+CD4+ and CD3+CD8+ populations were FACS-sorted from unstimulated pre-transplant donor and recipient cells taken from spleen or lymph nodes. A remark on this clone: Its antigen is not yet known. Qualities for individual bases were not recorded, and no much larger clone is one base off.

The library was produced with the immunoSEQ multiplex PCR assay. For most patients, genomic DNA was isolated with the Qiagen DNeasy Blood and Tissue Kit and sent frozen to Adaptive Biotechnologies for TCR sequencing. Adaptive Biotechnologies carried out high-throughput TCR-beta CDR3 sequencing of genomic DNA for most patients. On the authors' methods: Adaptive's ImmunoSEQ software supplied the TCR sequencing data for about 18 patients, while MiXCR and VDJtools were used to process a few other patients. CD4 versus CD8 sorting errors were corrected by removing sequences found in both subsets at a frequency ratio below 5:1. Because the origin of CDR3 nucleotide sequences shared between donor and recipient could not be assigned, those sequences were removed. To be classed as alloreactive, a clone needed at least 2-fold expansion over unstimulated cells and a minimum CFSE-low frequency of 0.002% (template counts) or 0.001% (read counts). Mappable clones were those detected in sequenced pre-transplant spleen, lymph node, or MLR CFSE-low populations of the donor or recipient. The cumulative frequency of alloreactive clones was calculated as a percentage of all sequences, weighted by copy number. TCRdb carries this immuneACCESS record with in-frame sequences only. Its versions omit some clonotypes, under half of them owing to an unresolved V gene in the studies checked, with the rest unexplained. Clone size and V and J calls were adopted from that table, with D and trimming inferred from the DNA. The sample has approximately 60,000 clones on record, roughly 90% of them singletons. The ten largest account for 1.7% of the sample.

The chain was built from TRBV7-9 and TRBJ2-1, and possibly TRBD2, on 6 matching bases. The receptor's source is a human donor who was the organ donor for an intestinal transplant. The sequenced sample was unstimulated CD8+ T cells sorted from spleen or lymph node cells, obtained before transplant. The nucleotide sequence reads TGTGCCAGCAGACCGGGGGTTTTCTACAATGAGCAGTTCTTC. The encoded protein is CASRPGVFYNEQFF.